A single sample gave rise to the 14 T cell receptor beta chains below, sequenced in a study of spatial heterogeneity in lung cancer. TCRdb processed the 5' RACE reads anew with MiXCR; each CDR3 protein has one entry. The repertoire consists of several thousand distinct CDR3 sequences, with 4.5% to 6.5% occurring once and the leading ten covering approximately 8.1%. Time point meaning: sample taken at primary tumor resection. The sequenced material consisted of unsorted whole RNA from tumor, nontumor lung or frozen PBMC. The sample here was normal lung tissue next to the tumor, taken at surgery. The receptors here all came from a female donor with early-stage non-small cell lung cancer.

This clonotype was found many times. Being off target in a library aimed at alpha chains, this beta chain has a size of little meaning. The chain is built from TRBV20-1 and TRBJ2-1, with TRBD2 identical over 9 bases. This CDR3 comprises 15 residues. CDR1 is DFQATT, CDR2 SNEGSKA, per germline (reference sequence). The V segment lost 3 bases and the J segment 6 bases; nucleotides outside the gene matches: 9. In nucleotides, the CDR3 is TGCAGTGCTAGCGGGCGGGAGGGCCTGGGCAATGAGCAGTTCTTC. Residues: CSASGREGLGNEQFF.

This clonotype appeared many times. This beta chain is an off-target read within a library intended for alpha chains, so its frequency means little. The V call is TRBV28, the J call TRBJ2-1; 9 bases line up with TRBD2. Germline lookup yields CDR1 MDHEN and CDR2 SYDVKM. CDR3 size: 20 residues. V trimming: 2 bases; J trimming: 2 bases; junction bases outside the gene matches: 16. In nucleotides, the CDR3 is TGTGCCAGCAGTTTAGTTGGACTAGCGCTTTTTTCCCCTACCTACAATGAGCAGTTCTTC. It encodes CASSLVGLALFSPTYNEQFF.

By share, this clonotype counts as medium-sized. Because the library targeted alpha chains, this beta chain is an off-target read whose size means little. This chain connects TRBV6-5 to TRBJ2-7, with 7 bases identical to TRBD2. V shed 0 bases, J shed 2 bases, and the junction held 4 bases outside the gene matches. Per the germline V gene, CDR1 is MNHEY and CDR2 is SVGAGI. The CDR3 runs to 15 residues. The CDR3 sequence is CASSYSGGRAYEQYF. In nucleotides, the CDR3 is TGTGCCAGCAGTTACTCTGGTGGGAGGGCCTACGAGCAGTACTTC.

This clonotype was counted ten times or more. As an off-target read in a library built for alpha chains, this beta chain has a frequency of little significance. The chain has TRBV10-3 and TRBJ2-2, with D unresolved. CDR1 is ENHRY and CDR2 is SYGVKD in the germline V gene. Trimming shortened V by 3 bases and J by 7 bases, and 3 bases separated the two germline ends. There are 11 residues in the CDR3. The CDR3 DNA reads TGTGCCATCAGTGATCTCGGGGAGCTGTTTTTT. Translating it yields CAISDLGELFF.

By share, this clonotype counts as medium-sized. This beta chain is off target for a library built for alpha chains, so its abundance means little. The chain couples TRBV7-9 to TRBJ2-1, with 9 positions matching TRBD1. The CDR3 is 13 residues long. Trimming at V came to 6 bases and at J to 8 bases, leaving 5 bases not matched to a gene. Germline V gene lookup returns CDR1 SEHNR and CDR2 FQNEAQ (reference sequence). The CDR3 protein is CASRTGTGYEQFF. CDR3 DNA sequence: TGTGCCAGCAGGACCGGGACAGGGTATGAGCAGTTCTTC.

By proportion, this clonotype is medium-sized. With the library built for alpha chains, this beta chain is off target and its frequency is not meaningful. The V and J genes are TRBV11-2 and TRBJ2-7, with 11 nucleotides matching TRBD2. This CDR3 comprises 14 residues. The V gene's germline CDR1 is SGHAT and CDR2 FQNNGV. With 5 bases clipped from V and 2 bases from J, the junction kept 2 bases outside the gene matches. In nucleotides, the CDR3 is TGTGCCAGCAGCCTAGCGGGAGGCCCCTACGAGCAGTACTTC. Translation gives CASSLAGGPYEQYF.

A note on this clonotype: The size of this beta chain means little, since it is a stray read in a library made for alpha chains. The chain uses TRBV29-1 and TRBJ2-5; possibly TRBD1 for D (7 bases). Trimming took 5 bases from V and 4 from J, leaving 23 bases between them. The germline V gene has CDR1 SQVTM and CDR2 ANQGSEA. This CDR3 spans 16 amino acids. The chain's CDR3 is CSVWGDSGGIAETQYF. Here the CDR3 DNA reads TGCAGCGTTTGGGGTGACTCAGGGGGGATCGCAGAGACCCAGTACTTC.

This clonotype is labeled as medium-sized. With the library built for alpha chains, this beta chain is off target and its frequency is not meaningful. The CDR3 nucleotides read TGTGCCAGCAAGAGGCCGGGAGTCACTGAAGCTTTCTTT. Protein product: CASKRPGVTEAFF. The V gene is TRBV3-1, the J gene TRBJ1-1; D call uncertain. In germline, CDR1 is LGHDT, CDR2 YNNKEL (reference sequence). V lost 7 bases and J lost 4, with 13 bases in between. The CDR3 runs 13 residues.

At least ten counts were recorded for this clonotype. Within a library made for alpha chains, this beta chain is off target, and its count is uninformative. This chain uses TRBV28 with TRBJ1-2, with a weak D call TRBD1 (6 bases). Germline lookup yields CDR1 MDHEN and CDR2 SYDVKM. The CDR3 has 13 residues. Trimming pared 7 bases from V and 6 bases from J, leaving 15 bases between. The CDR3 here is CASKDYRVDGYTF. As DNA, the CDR3 is TGTGCCAGCAAGGATTACAGGGTTGATGGCTACACCTTC.

In its sample, this clonotype was seen many times. This beta chain lies outside the target of a library built for alpha chains; its clone size means little. This chain links TRBV7-9 with TRBJ2-2; no clear D gene. The CDR3 extends over 14 amino acids. Germline CDR1 is SEHNR and CDR2 is FQNEAQ (reference sequence). V was cut by 2 bases and J by 8 bases, with 12 bases left in between. The CDR3 region is CASSLSGVTGELFF. The DNA of the CDR3 is TGTGCCAGCAGCTTATCGGGTGTCACGGGGGAGCTGTTTTTT.

As for this clonotype: With the library built for alpha chains, this beta chain is off target and its frequency is not meaningful. V usage is TRBV5-1 and J usage is TRBJ1-4; D uncertain. Per germline, CDR1 SGHRS and CDR2 YFSETQ. Trimming left V 2 bases short and J 0 bases short, with 2 bases between. The CDR3 length is 13 residues. The CDR3 DNA reads as TGCGCCAGCAGCTTCGCAACTAATGAAAAACTGTTTTTT. It yields the protein CASSFATNEKLFF.

This clonotype was observed many times. As an off-target read in a library built for alpha chains, this beta chain has a frequency of little significance. In DNA, the CDR3 is TGTGCCAGTTTGACAGGCAACCCCACAGATACGCAGTATTTT. It yields the protein CASLTGNPTDTQYF. This chain uses TRBV2 with TRBJ2-3; tentatively, D is TRBD1 (6 bases). Per the germline V gene, CDR1 is SNHLY and CDR2 is FYNNEI. This CDR3 contains 14 residues. V was trimmed by 9 bases and J by 2 bases, leaving 15 bases between them.

This clonotype was observed many times. Found in a library prepared for alpha chains, this beta chain is an off-target read, and its abundance has little meaning. The rearrangement uses TRBV29-1 and TRBJ1-4; 7 bases fit TRBD1. V lost 7 bases and J lost 7; bases outside the gene matches: 9. Germline V lookup: CDR1 SQVTM, CDR2 ANQGSEA. CDR3 size: 13 residues. This CDR3 is CSAITGVGEKLFF. CDR3 DNA sequence: TGCAGCGCTATTACAGGGGTCGGTGAAAAACTGTTTTTT.

This clonotype was found many times. Little can be read into the size of this beta chain, an off-target read in a library designed for alpha chains. The genes are TRBV5-1 and TRBJ1-2; 12 nucleotides line up with TRBD1. Germline V gene lookup returns CDR1 SGHRS and CDR2 YFSETQ. The CDR3 sequence is 15 residues long. Unmatched junction bases numbered 5, after V lost 0 bases and J lost 8 bases. The CDR3 reads CASSLAGTGGEGYTF. The CDR3 bases are TGCGCCAGCAGCTTGGCCGGGACAGGGGGCGAGGGCTACACCTTC.